One and the same sample provided the 10 T cell receptor beta chains below, sequenced in a study of cytotoxic CD8 clonotypes in ibrutinib-treated CLL. Libraries were prepared by immunoSEQ multiplex PCR; TCRdb keeps only in-frame clonotypes and omits some of them. The table records 150,000 to 250,000 clones, over 60% of them present only once. The material was PBMCs, obtained after 24 months of ibrutinib treatment. Source of these receptors: a human donor with chronic lymphocytic leukemia.

This clone was counted a few times. The chain employs TRBV7-2 and TRBJ2-3; possibly TRBD1 for D (5 bases). The germline gives CDR1 SGHTA, CDR2 FQGNSA. The CDR3 runs to 15 residues. V was shortened by 0 bases and J by 2 bases, with 9 bases between the two germline ends. The CDR3 bases are TGTGCCAGCAGCTTAGCCGGACATACCACAGATACGCAGTATTTT. Its protein is CASSLAGHTTDTQYF.

V gene TRBV28 combines with J gene TRBJ1-4; the D gene is possibly TRBD1 (6 bases). This CDR3 contains 15 residues. Trimming took 6 bases from V and 5 from J, leaving 16 bases between them. In germline, CDR1 is MDHEN, CDR2 SYDVKM. The CDR3 region has the DNA TGTGCCAGCAGCCCCGCGACAGGAGCGAATGAAAAACTGTTTTTT. Translation: CASSPATGANEKLFF.

The V gene is TRBV15, the J gene TRBJ2-1; D remains ambiguous. The germline V gene has CDR1 LNHNV and CDR2 YYDKDF (reference sequence). V lost 2 bases, J lost 3 bases, and 8 bases lay in between. The CDR3 consists of 14 residues. CDR3 sequence reads: CATSRQALYNEQFF. The CDR3 bases are TGTGCCACCAGCAGACAAGCGCTCTACAATGAGCAGTTCTTC. The entire variable domain, with the rest obtained from reference TRBV15 and TRBJ2-1, is as follows: DAMVIQNPRYQVTQFGKPVTLSCSQTLNHNVMYWYQQKSSQAPKLLFHYYDKDFNNEADTPDNFQSRRPNTSFCFLDIRSPGLGDTAMYLCATSRQALYNEQFFGPGTRLTVL.

This chain joins TRBV27 and TRBJ2-5; no definite D call. In germline, CDR1 is MNHEY, CDR2 SMNVEV (reference sequence). This CDR3 region has 14 residues. Trimming stripped 0 bases from V and 0 bases from J, with 5 bases between. CDR3 nucleotide sequence: TGTGCCAGCAGTTTATCCCTTTACCAAGAGACCCAGTACTTC. It yields the protein CASSLSLYQETQYF.

The rearrangement joins TRBV4-2 to TRBJ1-1, with unresolved D. V was shortened by 0 bases and J by 1 base, with 6 bases between the two germline ends. Germline V lookup: CDR1 LGHNA, CDR2 YNFKEQ. The CDR3 is 14 residues long. The CDR3 DNA follows: TGTGCCAGCAGCCAAGATGAGGAGAACACTGAAGCTTTCTTT. Translated: CASSQDEENTEAFF.

The V call is TRBV7-2, the J call TRBJ1-2, with 7 positions matching TRBD1. In germline, CDR1 is SGHTA, CDR2 FQGNSA. V lost 4 bases and J lost 5; bases outside the gene matches: 7. The CDR3 extends over 14 amino acids. The CDR3 here is CASSSSDRAYGYTF. DNA of the CDR3: TGTGCCAGCAGCTCCAGCGACAGGGCGTATGGCTACACCTTC.

The chain joins TRBV5-6 to TRBJ1-2; no firm D call. V was pared by 4 bases and J by 1 base, with 14 bases between. Germline V gene sequence: CDR1 SGHDT, CDR2 YYEEEE. CDR3 size: 15 residues. The CDR3 protein is CASSPEGTVNYGYTF. The CDR3 nucleotides read TGTGCCAGCAGCCCCGAGGGTACAGTTAACTATGGCTACACCTTC.

The V call is TRBV29-1, the J call TRBJ2-5; maybe TRBD1 (6 bases). CDR3 length: 14 amino acids. Germline assignment: CDR1 SQVTM and CDR2 ANQGSEA. The V end lost 2 bases, the J end lost 2 bases, and 12 bases lay between the germline ends. CDR3: CSVEKTGTQETQYF. The DNA of the CDR3 is TGCAGCGTTGAAAAGACAGGAACTCAAGAGACCCAGTACTTC.

V usage is TRBV19 and J usage is TRBJ1-5; perhaps TRBD1 as D (5 bases). Trimming left V 7 bases short and J 3 bases short, with 22 bases between. The germline V gene encodes CDR1 LNHDA and CDR2 SQIVND (reference sequence). This CDR3 has 17 amino acids. CDR3 DNA: TGTGCCAGTACCCTTCGGGCTAAAGGGACTCTCAATCAGCCCCAGCATTTT. This codes for CASTLRAKGTLNQPQHF. Combining the CDR3 with reference TRBV19 and TRBJ1-5 gives the whole variable domain DGGITQSPKYLFRKEGQNVTLSCEQNLNHDAMYWYRQDPGQGLRLIYYSQIVNDFQKGDIAEGYSVSREKKESFPLTVTSAQKNPTAFYLCASTLRAKGTLNQPQHFGDGTRLSIL.

DNA of the CDR3: TGTGCCAGTGGACAGGGAGGACAGCCCCAGCATTTT. The encoded protein is CASGQGGQPQHF. The chain links TRBV19 to TRBJ1-5; 8 bases align to TRBD1. Trimming took 8 bases from V and 7 from J; bases not matched to a gene: 4. The CDR3 extends over 12 amino acids. Germline lookup yields CDR1 LNHDA and CDR2 SQIVND (reference sequence).